This TCR beta chain originates from a study of T cell repertoires in cytomegalovirus infection. Using its own MiXCR run on the reads, TCRdb lists one record per CDR3 protein. The data hold around 900,000 distinct CDR3 sequences, with less than 35% observed a single time. Findings and caveats of the study: Dominating the ex vivo response were TCR beta clonotypes that were CMV-specific and HLA-C-restricted.

This clonotype was detected many times. Antigen unknown. The CDR3 totals 14 residues. J gave up 5 bases and V 5 bases, and 3 bases lay outside the gene matches. Germline CDR1 MNHNS, CDR2 SASEGT. This receptor was identified in a human donor in good health (CMV status not recorded). Some clones in this sample may be carry-over from other donors' samples. The material was cultured CD8+ T cells from PBMCs, obtained from culture after CMV antigen stimulation. The genes are TRBV6-1 and TRBJ1-5; TRBD1 matches 10 bases. The CDR3 protein is CASSYGTGDQPQHF. The CDR3 DNA reads as TGTGCCAGCAGTTATGGGACAGGGGATCAGCCCCAGCATTTT.